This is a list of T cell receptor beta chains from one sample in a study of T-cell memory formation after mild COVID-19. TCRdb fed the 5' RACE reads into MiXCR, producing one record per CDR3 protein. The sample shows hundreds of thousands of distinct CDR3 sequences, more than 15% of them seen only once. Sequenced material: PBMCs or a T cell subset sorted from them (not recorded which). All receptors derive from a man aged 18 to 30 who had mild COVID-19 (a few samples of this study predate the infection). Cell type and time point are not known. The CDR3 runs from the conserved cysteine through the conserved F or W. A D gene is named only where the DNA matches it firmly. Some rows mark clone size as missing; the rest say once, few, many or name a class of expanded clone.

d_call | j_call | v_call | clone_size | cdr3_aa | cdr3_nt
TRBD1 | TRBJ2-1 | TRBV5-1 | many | CASSLGDRGHGEQFF | TGCGCCAGCAGCTTGGGGGACAGGGGGCACGGTGAGCAGTTCTTC
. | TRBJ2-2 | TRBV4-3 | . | CASSPGLGVGELFF | TGCGCCAGCAGCCCCGGTCTCGGGGTCGGGGAGCTGTTTTTT
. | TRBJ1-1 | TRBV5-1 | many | CASTLTMTTGTEAFF | TGCGCCAGCACCTTGACAATGACTACCGGGACTGAAGCTTTCTTT
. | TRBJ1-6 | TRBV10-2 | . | CASRNRAYNSPLHF | TGCGCCAGCAGAAACAGGGCCTATAATTCACCCCTCCACTTT
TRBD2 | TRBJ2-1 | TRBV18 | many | CASSPPGAGGNEQFF | TGTGCCAGCTCACCTCCTGGAGCGGGGGGCAATGAGCAGTTCTTC
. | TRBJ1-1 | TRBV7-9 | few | CASSRRQVNTEAFF | TGTGCCAGCAGCCGCCGACAGGTGAACACTGAAGCTTTCTTT
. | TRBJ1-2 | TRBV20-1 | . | CSARIQGYGYTF | TGCAGTGCTAGGATTCAGGGCTATGGCTACACCTTC
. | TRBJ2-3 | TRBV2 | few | CASRGTGLFTDTQYF | TGTGCCAGCAGGGGGACGGGATTGTTCACAGATACGCAGTATTTT
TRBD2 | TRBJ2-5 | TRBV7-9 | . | CASSRTSTEEETQYF | TGTGCCAGCAGCCGGACTAGTACGGAGGAAGAGACCCAGTACTTC
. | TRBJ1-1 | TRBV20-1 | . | CSEGRRGGNTEAFF | TGCAGTGAAGGACGCAGGGGCGGGAACACTGAAGCTTTCTTT
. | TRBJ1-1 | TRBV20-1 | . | CSASRGKGTEAFF | TGCAGTGCTAGTAGAGGGAAAGGCACTGAAGCTTTCTTT
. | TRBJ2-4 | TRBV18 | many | CASSRDPTAKNIQYF | TGTGCCAGCTCACGGGACCCTACAGCCAAAAACATTCAGTACTTC
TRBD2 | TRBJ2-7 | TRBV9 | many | CASSAGLAGYEQYF | TGTGCCAGCAGCGCGGGACTAGCGGGATACGAGCAGTACTTC
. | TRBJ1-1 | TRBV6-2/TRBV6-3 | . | CASSHAGTEAFF | TGTGCCAGCAGCCACGCCGGGACTGAAGCTTTCTTT
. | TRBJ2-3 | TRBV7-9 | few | CASSVTGPDTQYF | TGTGCCAGCAGTGTTACAGGGCCAGATACGCAGTATTTT
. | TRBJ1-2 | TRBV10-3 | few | CAIRFGGVGNYGYTF | TGTGCCATCAGGTTCGGGGGAGTTGGGAACTATGGCTACACCTTC
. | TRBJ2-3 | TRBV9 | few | CASSVGLKGGSTDTQYF | TGTGCCAGCAGCGTAGGTCTGAAAGGGGGAAGCACAGATACGCAGTATTTT
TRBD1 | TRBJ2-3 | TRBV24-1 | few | CATSDLPGTGTDTQYF | TGTGCCACCAGTGATTTACCCGGGACAGGAACAGATACGCAGTATTTT
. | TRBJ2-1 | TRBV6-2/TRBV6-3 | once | CASSFNAAEYPSYNEQFF | TGTGCCAGCAGTTTTAACGCGGCGGAGTACCCTTCCTACAATGAGCAGTTCTTC
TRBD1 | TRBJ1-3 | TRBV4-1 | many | CASSRQGPSSGNTIYF | TGCGCCAGCAGTAGACAGGGGCCGAGCTCTGGAAACACCATATATTTT
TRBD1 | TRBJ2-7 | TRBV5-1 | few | CASSHGQGSNEQYF | TGCGCCAGCAGCCACGGACAGGGCAGTAACGAGCAGTACTTC
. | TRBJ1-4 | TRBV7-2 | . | CASSLFGGGTNEKLFF | TGTGCCAGCAGCTTATTTGGTGGGGGAACTAATGAAAAACTGTTTTTT
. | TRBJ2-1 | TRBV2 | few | CATSRSSYNEQFF | TGTGCCACCTCACGGAGCTCCTACAATGAGCAGTTCTTC